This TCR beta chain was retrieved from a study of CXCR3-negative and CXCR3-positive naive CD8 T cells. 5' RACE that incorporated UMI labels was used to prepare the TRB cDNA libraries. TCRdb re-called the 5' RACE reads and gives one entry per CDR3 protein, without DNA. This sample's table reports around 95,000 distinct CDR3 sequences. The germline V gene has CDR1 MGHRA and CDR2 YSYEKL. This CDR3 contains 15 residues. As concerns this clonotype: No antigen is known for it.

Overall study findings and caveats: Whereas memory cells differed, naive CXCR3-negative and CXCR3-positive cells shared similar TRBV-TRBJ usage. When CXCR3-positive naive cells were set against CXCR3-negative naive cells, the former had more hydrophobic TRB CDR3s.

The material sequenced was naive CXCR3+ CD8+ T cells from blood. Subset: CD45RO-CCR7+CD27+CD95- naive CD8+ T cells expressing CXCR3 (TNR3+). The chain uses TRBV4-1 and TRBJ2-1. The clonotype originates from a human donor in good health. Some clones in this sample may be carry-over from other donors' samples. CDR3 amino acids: CASSRSHSSYNEQFF.